Below are 10 T cell receptor beta chains sequenced from a single sample in a study of T cell changes during pregnancy in multiple sclerosis. Only in-frame clones appear in the TCRdb table, and some are missing; sequencing was by immunoSEQ multiplex PCR. The table shows about 92,000 clones, with 92% occurring only once. The material sequenced was peripheral blood, taken in the first trimester of pregnancy. The source is a female donor with multiple sclerosis, enrolled in a pregnancy study.

Comment on this clone: An end of the junction does not agree with germline; a read error may underlie this. The CDR3: CASSPWTGTNKDF. In nucleotides, the CDR3 is TGTGCCAGCAGCCCCTGGACAGGGACGAATAAGGATTTT. This chain links TRBV14 with TRBJ1-3, with 8 nucleotides matching TRBD1. The CDR3 runs 13 residues. Germline lookup yields CDR1 SGHDN and CDR2 FVKESK. Full variable domain (outside the CDR3, taken from reference TRBV14 and TRBJ1-3): EAGVTQFPSHSVIEKGQTVTLRCDPISGHDNLYWYRRVMGKEIKFLLHFVKESKQDESGMPNNRFLAERTGGTYSTLKVQPAELEDSGVYFCASSPWTGTNKDFGEGSWLTVV.

The CDR3 bases are TGCGCCAGCAGCTTGGAGAATTACAGGGAAGAGACCCAGTACTTC. It specifies CASSLENYREETQYF. The chain couples TRBV5-1 to TRBJ2-5; D may be TRBD1 (6 bases). The CDR3 runs to 15 residues. Trimming took 0 bases from V and 3 from J, leaving 12 bases between them. The germline gives CDR1 SGHRS, CDR2 YFSETQ.

The genes are TRBV6-5 and TRBJ2-1; D call uncertain. Germline CDR1 reads MNHEY; CDR2 reads SVGAGI. Deletions cut 0 bases from V and 6 bases from J, with 12 bases between. The length of the CDR3 is 15 residues. The CDR3 protein is CASSYSTGVGNEQFF. The CDR3 bases are TGTGCCAGCAGTTACTCTACCGGTGTTGGCAATGAGCAGTTCTTC.

The chain employs TRBV19 and TRBJ1-2, with a weak D call TRBD1 (6 bases). This CDR3 has 16 residues. The germline gives CDR1 LNHDA, CDR2 SQIVND (reference sequence). V lost 3 bases to trimming and J lost 3 bases, with 17 bases between them. DNA for the CDR3: TGTGCCAGTAGTATTATCACAGGGCAGGTCGACTATGGCTACACCTTC. The encoded protein is CASSIITGQVDYGYTF. Looking up the rest from reference TRBV19 and TRBJ1-2 gives the full variable domain: DGGITQSPKYLFRKEGQNVTLSCEQNLNHDAMYWYRQDPGQGLRLIYYSQIVNDFQKGDIAEGYSVSREKKESFPLTVTSAQKNPTAFYLCASSIITGQVDYGYTFGSGTRLTVV.

The genes are TRBV27 and TRBJ1-1, with a tentative D call TRBD1 (6 bases). The CDR3 loop spans 14 amino acids. V was clipped by 0 bases and J by 4 bases, with 9 bases between them. Germline values: CDR1 MNHEY, CDR2 SMNVEV (reference sequence). CDR3 DNA sequence: TGTGCCAGCAGTTTATCGGCAGGGGCCACTGAAGCTTTCTTT. Encoded protein: CASSLSAGATEAFF.

The V gene is TRBV11-2, the J gene TRBJ2-5; 11 bases map to TRBD2. The V segment lost 2 bases and the J segment 6 bases; nucleotides outside the gene matches: 11. The CDR3 sequence is 17 residues long. CDR1 and CDR2 (germline): SGHAT, FQNNGV. This CDR3 reads CASSLLSGRAGSKTQYF. The CDR3, as DNA: TGTGCCAGCAGCTTACTTAGCGGGAGGGCCGGGTCGAAGACCCAGTACTTC.

The chain combines TRBV5-1 with TRBJ1-2; TRBD1 agrees at 8 bases. Germline lookup yields CDR1 SGHRS and CDR2 YFSETQ. With 0 bases clipped from V and 3 bases from J, the junction kept 4 bases outside the gene matches. This CDR3 has 15 residues. DNA of the CDR3: TGCGCCAGCAGCTTGGCCCCAGGGGGCCACTATGGCTACACCTTC. It codes for CASSLAPGGHYGYTF.

The chain couples TRBV4-3 to TRBJ2-3; TRBD2 matches at 9 bases. CDR1 LGHNA and CDR2 YSLEER come from the germline V gene. V trimming: 3 bases; J trimming: 6 bases; junction bases outside the gene matches: 10. The CDR3 sequence is 16 residues long. The CDR3 reads CASSQRFSGRLDTQYF. The CDR3 DNA reads TGCGCCAGCAGCCAGAGATTTAGCGGGAGATTGGATACGCAGTATTTT.

CDR3 sequence reads: CSVEEGKGAGDIQYF. The DNA of the CDR3 is TGCAGCGTTGAAGAAGGGAAGGGGGCTGGGGACATTCAGTACTTC. The chain combines TRBV29-1 with TRBJ2-4; the match to TRBD1 covers 7 bases. Germline CDR1 and CDR2: SQVTM and ANQGSEA. The CDR3 extends over 15 amino acids. Losses at the gene ends were 0 bases for V and 8 bases for J; bases not matched to a gene: 10.

This chain links TRBV2 with TRBJ2-5, with 7 bases fitting TRBD2. Looked up from germline, CDR1 is SNHLY and CDR2 is FYNNEI. The CDR3 length is 15 residues. Trimming at V came to 3 bases and at J to 4 bases, leaving 8 bases not matched to a gene. CDR3 sequence reads: CASSEAGVITETQYF. DNA of the CDR3: TGTGCCAGCAGTGAGGCGGGAGTAATCACAGAGACCCAGTACTTC.